This TCR beta chain was documented in a study of blood T cell repertoires in COVID-19 (TCRdb year 2020). For the study in its entirety: Collaborator samples came from the United States, Italy and Spain and covered acute and convalescent phases of COVID-19. Samples were obtained from the ongoing ImmuneRACE study (first 160 participants) and from approximately 1,200 subjects provided by 6 global collaborators. The material from the prospective study consisted of cDNA or gDNA derived from T cells, B-cell-depleted T cells, or PBMCs. The repertoires were released in a freely available public database intended as a resource for research on the immune response to SARS-CoV-2. The dataset comprised deeply sampled blood TCRbeta repertoires from subjects exposed to, actively infected with, or recovered from COVID-19. Where HLA class I and class II types were available, the types were taken from metadata supplied by the sample provider, not from assay-based typing. The sample metadata nearly always contained a de-identified subject ID, COVID-19 status, age in years and sex.

Participants in the prospective study were aged about 18 to 95 years, lived in more than 20 United States geographic areas, and enrolled through a virtual design. Cohort assignment in the prospective study relied on participant-reported clinical history from a screening survey and a study questionnaire. In the prospective study, whole blood, serum and a nasopharyngeal or oropharyngeal swab were collected from each participant by mobile phlebotomists. Participants in the prospective study had the option to provide additional blood draws and questionnaires over a 2-month period. Before DNA extraction, prospective study blood samples were shipped either frozen or at room temperature. TCRbeta CDR3 regions were amplified from genomic DNA using the immunoSEQ Assay, a bias-controlled multiplex PCR. In the original analysis: The number of nucleated cells in each sample was estimated by amplification of reference gene primers within the assay. Sequence reads were collapsed and filtered to measure the absolute abundance of every unique TCRbeta CDR3 rearrangement. Productive Simpson clonality was computed per sample as the square root of Simpson's diversity index over productive rearrangements. This immuneACCESS table, as held by TCRdb, lists in-frame sequences with V and J called but not all clones. Of the missing ones, under half trace to an unresolved V gene in checked studies; the others have no known cause. V, J and clone size are those of that table, while D and trimming were read from the DNA. Across this sample there are under 500,000 clones, with nearly 90% seen only once. Jointly, the top ten make up roughly 2% of the sample.

The paper's findings and limits, for the study overall: The amount of clinical and demographic metadata varied by source and participant and was provided uncurated.

Concerning this clone: Its antigen remains undetermined. The sample holds no much larger clone one base away, and base qualities are not on file.

Sequences SNHLY (CDR1) and FYNNEI (CDR2) are obtained from the germline V gene. The CDR3, from cysteine to phenylalanine, totals 15 residues. The CDR3 DNA has 45 bases and is translated from base 1. Trimming removed 6 bases from V and 2 bases from J, leaving 16 bases between the germline ends. Specimen: PBMCs or T cells enriched from blood (not recorded which). This clonotype originated in a young woman with acute COVID-19. The rearranged segments are TRBV2 and TRBJ1-2, and possibly TRBD1, on 5 matching bases. The CDR3 sequence is CASSRGIGDNYGYTF. The DNA is TGTGCCAGCAGCCGCGGGATAGGGGACAACTATGGCTACACCTTC.